The clone carrying this T cell receptor beta chain was detected a few times. Its specificity is unknown. This entry belongs to a study of beta chain features in type 1 diabetes. On average, the one heparinised blood draw given by each donor was approximately 0.12 L. A CD45RO/CCR7/CD25/CD127/CD95/CD27 panel sorted naive, central memory, regulatory and stem cell-like memory CD4+ cells. Every bit of the isolated RNA underwent reverse transcription, so sequencing read expressed TCRB transcripts. Sequencing of naive, central memory and regulatory T cell samples gave an average of around 3.8 million reads. This table comes from immunoSEQ multiplex PCR, and its TCRdb copy is limited to in-frame clones, with some not included. Of some 500,000 clones listed, about 10% were seen once; the top ten hold around 0.05%. Findings of the study overall: Patients with type 1 diabetes carried fewer insertions and had more deletions at their VDJ junctions.

CDR3 length equals 14 residues. V lost 10 bases to trimming and J lost 2 bases, with 17 bases between them. Germline-derived CDR1 and CDR2 are SGHRS and YFSETQ. The chain links TRBV5-1 to TRBJ2-3, with D possibly matching TRBD2 (5 bases). Sequenced sample: naive CD4+ T cells from blood. The receptor was derived from a woman aged 18-30 years in good health. The DNA of the CDR3 is TGCGCCTCCTCTAGGGCGGGCCACACAGATACGCAGTATTTT. It translates to CASSRAGHTDTQYF.